A selection of T cell receptor beta chains follows, all from one sample in a study of beta chain features in type 1 diabetes. Sequenced by immunoSEQ multiplex PCR; TCRdb stores in-frame clones only, minus some. This sample has 250,000 to 300,000 clones, with 13% to 15% found just once. Sequencing was performed on naive CD4+ T cells from blood. Receptors were obtained from a young man with type 1 diabetes. Each CDR3 is given with its conserved first and last residue. D genes are given only for firm matches. Expanded clones are given a class, and other clones once, few, many or no size at all.

D,J,V,size,DNA,CDR3
.,TRBJ1-2,TRBV28,.,TGTGCCAGCACCCGACCAGCCCAGGATGGCTACACCTTC,CASTRPAQDGYTF
.,TRBJ1-2,TRBV6-6,few,TGTGCCAGCAAAAGAAGATTGACAGTGGAAACCTATGGCTACACCTTC,CASKRRLTVETYGYTF
TRBD2,TRBJ2-7,TRBV28,.,TGTGCCAGCAGTGTCGGGGCTAGCGGCACCTACGAGCAGTACTTC,CASSVGASGTYEQYF
TRBD1,TRBJ1-4,TRBV14,few,TGTGCCAGCAGCCACTTGGGACAGGATGAAAAACTGTTTTTT,CASSHLGQDEKLFF
.,TRBJ2-7,TRBV18,.,TGTGCCAGCTCACCTTTAGGGACATTCGGCTACGAGCAGTACTTC,CASSPLGTFGYEQYF
TRBD1,TRBJ2-7,TRBV28,.,TGTGCCAGCAGTTTACTCGACAGGGGCTCCTACGAGCAGTACTTC,CASSLLDRGSYEQYF
.,TRBJ2-1,TRBV27,.,TGTGCCAGCAGCCTACCCGGGACTCCGCCACACGGGCAGTTCTTC,CASSLPGTPPHGQFF
.,TRBJ1-4,TRBV15,.,TGTGCCACCAGGCGCTCCGGAGGCTTTGAAAAACTGTTTTTT,CATRRSGGFEKLFF
.,TRBJ2-1,TRBV5-1,.,TGCGCCAGCAGTCCTGACACCTTGACCTACAATGAGCAGTTCTTC,CASSPDTLTYNEQFF
.,TRBJ2-1,TRBV2,.,TGTGCCAGCAGGATAGAGTCTGAGCAGTTCTTC,CASRIESEQFF
TRBD1,TRBJ2-7,TRBV28,.,TGTGCCAGCAGGGCAGGGACAGCGTCCTACGAGCAGTACTTC,CASRAGTASYEQYF
TRBD2,TRBJ2-1,TRBV6-6,few,TGTGCCACTTCGACTAGCGGGATTAGGAGGATGAGTGAGCAGTTCTTC,CATSTSGIRRMSEQFF
.,TRBJ2-6,TRBV5-1,few,TGCGCCAGCAGCTTGGCGCTAACCTCTGGGGCCAACGTCCTGACTTTC,CASSLALTSGANVLTF
TRBD2,TRBJ2-7,TRBV4-1,.,TGCGCCAGCAGCCCCGGGACTAGCGGGACCTACGAGCAGTACTTC,CASSPGTSGTYEQYF
TRBD2,TRBJ2-5,TRBV15,.,TGTGCCACCAGCAGAGATAATAGCGGGAGGGCCCAGTACTTC,CATSRDNSGRAQYF
TRBD2,TRBJ2-1,TRBV6-5,few,TGTGCCAGCAGTGAACCCGGGACTAGCGGGAAGCAGTTCTTC,CASSEPGTSGKQFF
TRBD1,TRBJ1-5,TRBV2,few,TGTGCCAGCAGTCCCGGGACAGGGATTGGCGCTCAGCCCCAGCATTTT,CASSPGTGIGAQPQHF
.,TRBJ2-2,TRBV11-1,.,TGTGCCAGCAGCTTGGTCAGAAACACCGGGGAGCTGTTTTTT,CASSLVRNTGELFF
.,TRBJ2-7,TRBV30,.,TGTGCCTGGAGTGTATCGGCTAGCGCTCGCGAGCAGTACTTC,CAWSVSASAREQYF
.,TRBJ2-7,TRBV7-2,few,TGTGCCAGCAGCATCGGACAGTACGAGCAGTACTTC,CASSIGQYEQYF
.,TRBJ1-1,TRBV18,few,TGTGCCAGCTCCCTAGTGCCGGGATTGAACACTGAAGCTTTCTTT,CASSLVPGLNTEAFF
.,TRBJ2-7,TRBV5-1,.,TGCGCCAGCAGCTGGGACTTCTACGAGCAGTACTTC,CASSWDFYEQYF
.,TRBJ2-2,TRBV2,few,TGTGCCAGCAGGGACACCACCACTACCGGGGAGCTGTTTTTT,CASRDTTTTGELFF
.,TRBJ2-7,TRBV28,few,TGTGCCAGCAGTTTACAGGGCTACGAGCAGTACTTC,CASSLQGYEQYF
TRBD2,TRBJ2-1,TRBV6-7,.,TGTGCCAGCAGTCTAAGCGGGAGTCCCTACAATGAGCAGTTCTTC,CASSLSGSPYNEQFF
TRBD2,TRBJ2-7,TRBV4-3,.,TGCGCCAGCAGCCAAGATCATACTGGCGGGAGGGGTCTCGAGCAGTACTTC,CASSQDHTGGRGLEQYF
TRBD1,TRBJ1-1,TRBV7-9,.,TGTGCCAGCAGCTTAGCGCCGGGACAGGGTCAGGTGGAAGCTTTCTTT,CASSLAPGQGQVEAFF
.,TRBJ1-1,TRBV7-9,.,TGTGCCAGCAGCGAGCACAGTTACACTGAAGCTTTCTTT,CASSEHSYTEAFF
.,TRBJ1-3,TRBV2,few,TGTGCCATCCAGGCCGAAGGCGCCATATATTTT,CAIQAEGAIYF
.,TRBJ2-7,TRBV7-8,.,TGTGCCAGCAGCTACAGACGAACAACCTACGAGCAGTACTTC,CASSYRRTTYEQYF
TRBD2,TRBJ2-1,TRBV28,.,TGTGCCAGCAGCAACCCCGGGACTAGCGGATACAATGAGCAGTTCTTC,CASSNPGTSGYNEQFF
TRBD1,TRBJ1-2,TRBV13,.,TGTGCCAGCAGCACTACAGGGGTAGGTGGCTACACCTTC,CASSTTGVGGYTF
.,TRBJ1-2,TRBV7-8,few,TGTGCCAGCAGCTCGACAGAGTCTAACTATGGCTACACCTTC,CASSSTESNYGYTF
.,TRBJ2-7,TRBV5-1,few,TGCGCCAGCAGCTTAGACAGCCCCTCCTACGAGCAGTACTTC,CASSLDSPSYEQYF
.,TRBJ2-3,TRBV6-5,.,TGTGCCAGCAGTTACTCGAATAGAATGGCAGATACGCAGTATTTT,CASSYSNRMADTQYF
.,TRBJ2-1,TRBV12-5,.,TGTGCTAGTGCCAGCGGTGTGAATGAGCAGTTCTTC,CASASGVNEQFF
.,TRBJ2-5,TRBV2,.,TGTGCCAGCAGCCTCATCCCCCAAGGACAGCAAGAGACCCAGTACTTC,CASSLIPQGQQETQYF
.,TRBJ1-1,TRBV21-1,.,TGTGCCAGCACACGGAGTGAAGCTTTCTTT,CASTRSEAFF
.,TRBJ2-1,TRBV2,.,TGTGCCAGCAGTGCCCGGACAGTTCTCGGTGAGCAGTTCTTC,CASSARTVLGEQFF
.,TRBJ2-7,TRBV4-2,.,TGTGCCAGCAGCCCGTCTTTGGCGGGGACGACCTACGAGCAGTACTTC,CASSPSLAGTTYEQYF
TRBD1,TRBJ1-5,TRBV27,.,TGTGCCAGCAGCCTCTCGCACAGGGGAAGCAATCAGCCCCAGCATTTT,CASSLSHRGSNQPQHF
TRBD2,TRBJ2-1,TRBV5-6,.,TGTGCCAGCAGCACTAGCGGGAGCTCCTACAATGAGCAGTTCTTC,CASSTSGSSYNEQFF
.,TRBJ2-1,TRBV9,few,TGTGCCAGCAGCCCGACGGACTGGATGGATGAGCAGTTCTTC,CASSPTDWMDEQFF
.,TRBJ1-2,TRBV19,few,TGTGCCAGTCACCAGGACAGCTATGGCTACACCTTC,CASHQDSYGYTF
.,TRBJ2-4,TRBV7-9,.,TGTGCCAGCAGCTCCCTTGACCATCCGACAGGAAACATTCAGTACTTC,CASSSLDHPTGNIQYF
TRBD1,TRBJ2-7,TRBV4-2,few,TGTGCCAGCAGCCAAGGGGACAGGGGGGGAGCCCACGAGCAGTACTTC,CASSQGDRGGAHEQYF
.,TRBJ2-1,TRBV9,.,TGTGCCAGCAGCGTACTGCGGTACCCCAATGAGCAGTTCTTC,CASSVLRYPNEQFF
TRBD2,TRBJ2-1,TRBV5-4,.,TGTGCCAGCAGCCTGGGACTAGCGGGGTCCTACAATGAGCAGTTCTTC,CASSLGLAGSYNEQFF
TRBD2,TRBJ2-2,TRBV5-1,few,TGCGCCACCTCCCCCCCCGGGACTAGCGGGAACACCGGGGAGCTGTTTTTT,CATSPPGTSGNTGELFF